The sequence of this T cell receptor beta chain was determined in a study of OX40 agonist ivuxolimab in advanced cancers. Study summary: Participants, 82.7% male, averaged 60 years of age, ranging from about 23 to 85. Partial responses were observed in three patients, of whom one had hepatocellular carcinoma and two had cutaneous melanoma.

Only in-frame clones appear in the TCRdb table, and some are missing; sequencing was by immunoSEQ multiplex PCR. The table lists tens of thousands of clones, 70% to 90% of them singletons. The TCR originated in an adult with an advanced solid tumor such as melanoma, head and neck, liver or kidney cancer. Specimen: CD4+ or CD8+ T cells sorted from blood, collected in a trial of the OX40 agonist ivuxolimab.

CDR3 residues: CASSSGFPDFLSTDTQYF. DNA of the CDR3: TGCGCCAGCAGCTCGGGATTTCCCGACTTTTTAAGCACAGATACGCAGTATTTT. The J gene is TRBJ2-3, the V gene TRBV5-1; TRBD2 might be the D (5 bases). The CDR3 extends over 18 amino acids. Germline V gene lookup returns CDR1 SGHRS and CDR2 YFSETQ. Between the trimmed V and J ends, which lost 3 bases and 0 bases, there was a span of 20 bases.